This T cell receptor (beta chain) came from a study of human thymus T cells. V lost 0 bases and J 4 bases, leaving 0 bases between the germline ends. The CDR3 runs to 11 residues. Germline-derived CDR1 and CDR2 are LGHNA and YNFKEQ. On this clone: Its cognate antigen is unknown.

The people who donated were healthy Finnish babies having corrective surgery for congenital heart defects. Genomic DNA was extracted from every available blood leukocyte. Sequencing was performed with immunoSEQ multiplex PCR; in TCRdb, only in-frame clones are kept and a portion is missing. The profile shows 45,000 to 75,000 clones, 94% of them singletons. General study points: Among thymic and blood repertoires, usage of V and J genes appeared biased.

The chain is built from TRBV4-2 and TRBJ2-5; D gene uncertain. The TCR was taken from a boy younger than two with a congenital heart defect but otherwise immunologically healthy. Source material: blood. The CDR3 region has the DNA TGTGCCAGCAGCCAAGAAGAGACCCAGTACTTC. It specifies CASSQEETQYF.